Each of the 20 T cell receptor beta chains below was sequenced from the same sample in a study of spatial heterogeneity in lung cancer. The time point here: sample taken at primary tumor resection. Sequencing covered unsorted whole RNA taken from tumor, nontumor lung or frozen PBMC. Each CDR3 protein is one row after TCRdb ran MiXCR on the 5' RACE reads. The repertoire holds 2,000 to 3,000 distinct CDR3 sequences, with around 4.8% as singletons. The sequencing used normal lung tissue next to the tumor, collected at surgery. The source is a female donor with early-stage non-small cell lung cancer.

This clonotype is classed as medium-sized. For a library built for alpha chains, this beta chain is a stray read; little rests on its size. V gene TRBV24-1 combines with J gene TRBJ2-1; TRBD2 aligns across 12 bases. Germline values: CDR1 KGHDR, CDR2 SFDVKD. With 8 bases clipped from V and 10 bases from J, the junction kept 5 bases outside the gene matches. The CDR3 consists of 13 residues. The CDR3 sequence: CATIDGTSGEQFF. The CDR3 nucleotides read TGTGCCACCATAGACGGGACTAGCGGGGAGCAGTTCTTC.

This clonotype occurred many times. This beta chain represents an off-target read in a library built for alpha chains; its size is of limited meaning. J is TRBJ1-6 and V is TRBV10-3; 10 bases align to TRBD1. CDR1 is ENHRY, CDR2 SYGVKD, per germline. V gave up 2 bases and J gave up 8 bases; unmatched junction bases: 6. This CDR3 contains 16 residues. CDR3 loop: CAISERAGTGDSPLHF. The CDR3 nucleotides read TGTGCCATCAGTGAGAGGGCGGGGACAGGGGATTCACCCCTCCACTTT.

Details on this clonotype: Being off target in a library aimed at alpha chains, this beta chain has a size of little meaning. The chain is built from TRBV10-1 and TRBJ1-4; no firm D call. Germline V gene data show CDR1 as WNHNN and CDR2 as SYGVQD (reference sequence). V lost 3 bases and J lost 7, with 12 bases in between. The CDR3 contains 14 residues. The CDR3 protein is CASSETWGGEKLFF. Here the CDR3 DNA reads TGCGCCAGCAGTGAAACCTGGGGAGGTGAAAAACTGTTTTTT.

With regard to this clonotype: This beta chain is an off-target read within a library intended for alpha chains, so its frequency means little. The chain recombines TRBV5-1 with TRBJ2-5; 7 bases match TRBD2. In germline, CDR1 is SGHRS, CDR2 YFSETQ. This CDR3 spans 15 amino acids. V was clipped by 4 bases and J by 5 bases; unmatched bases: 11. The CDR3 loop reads CASSPSGRRDETQYF. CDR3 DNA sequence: TGCGCCAGCAGCCCCTCCGGGAGGAGGGACGAGACCCAGTACTTC.

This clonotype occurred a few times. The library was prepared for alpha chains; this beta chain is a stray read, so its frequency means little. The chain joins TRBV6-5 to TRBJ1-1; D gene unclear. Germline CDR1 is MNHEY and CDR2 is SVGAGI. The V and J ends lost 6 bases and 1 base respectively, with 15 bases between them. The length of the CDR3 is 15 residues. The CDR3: CASRNHGRTNTEAFF. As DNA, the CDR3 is TGTGCCAGCAGAAACCATGGACGGACGAACACTGAAGCTTTCTTT.

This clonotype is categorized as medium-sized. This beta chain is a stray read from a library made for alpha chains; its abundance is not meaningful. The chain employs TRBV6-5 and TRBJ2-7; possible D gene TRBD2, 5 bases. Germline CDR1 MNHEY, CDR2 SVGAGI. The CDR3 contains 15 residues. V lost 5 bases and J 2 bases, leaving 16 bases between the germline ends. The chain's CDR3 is CASSRHLGAAYEQYV. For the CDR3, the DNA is TGTGCCAGCAGTCGACACCTGGGAGCAGCCTACGAGCAGTACGTC.

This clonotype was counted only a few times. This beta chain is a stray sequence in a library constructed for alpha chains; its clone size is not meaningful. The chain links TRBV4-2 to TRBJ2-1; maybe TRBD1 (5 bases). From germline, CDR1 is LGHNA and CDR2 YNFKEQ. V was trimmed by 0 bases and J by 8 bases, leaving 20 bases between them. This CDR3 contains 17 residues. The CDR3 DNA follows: TGTGCCAGCAGCCAAGATCCCCTAAACTCAGGGATAGATGAGCAGTTCTTC. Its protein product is CASSQDPLNSGIDEQFF.

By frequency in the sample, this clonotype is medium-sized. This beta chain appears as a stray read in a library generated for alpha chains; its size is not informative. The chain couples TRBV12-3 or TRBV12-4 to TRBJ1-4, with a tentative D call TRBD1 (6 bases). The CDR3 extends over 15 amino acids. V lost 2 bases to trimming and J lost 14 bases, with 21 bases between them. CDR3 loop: CASSLTFSARGGLFF. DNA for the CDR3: TGTGCCAGCAGTTTAACCTTCTCGGCGAGAGGGGGGCTGTTTTTT.

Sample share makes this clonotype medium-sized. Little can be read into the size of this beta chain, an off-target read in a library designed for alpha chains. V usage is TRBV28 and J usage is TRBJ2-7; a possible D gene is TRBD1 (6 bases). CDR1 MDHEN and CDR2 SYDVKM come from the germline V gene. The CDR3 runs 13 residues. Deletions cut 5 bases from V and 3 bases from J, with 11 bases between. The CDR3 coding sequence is TGTGCCAGCAGTCCGACAGGTCTCTACGAGCAGTACGTC. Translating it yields CASSPTGLYEQYV.

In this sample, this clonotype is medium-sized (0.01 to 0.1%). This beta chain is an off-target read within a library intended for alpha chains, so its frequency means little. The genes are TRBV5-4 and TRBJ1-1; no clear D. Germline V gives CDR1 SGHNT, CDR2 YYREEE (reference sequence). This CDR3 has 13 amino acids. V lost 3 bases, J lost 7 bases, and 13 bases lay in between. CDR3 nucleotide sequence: TGTGCCAGCAGCTGGGGAGACGGTATTGAAGCTTTCTTT. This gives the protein CASSWGDGIEAFF. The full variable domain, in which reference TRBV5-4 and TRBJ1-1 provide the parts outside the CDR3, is ETGVTQSPTHLIKTRGQQVTLRCSSQSGHNTVSWYQQALGQGPQFIFQYYREEENGRGNFPPRFSGLQFPNYSSELNVNALELDDSALYLCASSWGDGIEAFFGQGTRLTVV.

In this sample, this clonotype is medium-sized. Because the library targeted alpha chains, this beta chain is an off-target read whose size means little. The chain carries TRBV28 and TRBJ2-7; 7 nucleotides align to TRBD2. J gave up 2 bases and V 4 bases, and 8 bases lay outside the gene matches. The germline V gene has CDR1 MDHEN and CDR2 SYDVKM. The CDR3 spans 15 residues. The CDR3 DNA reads TGTGCCAGCAGTTCCTTAGCGGGCCTCACCTACGAGCAGTACTTC. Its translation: CASSSLAGLTYEQYF.

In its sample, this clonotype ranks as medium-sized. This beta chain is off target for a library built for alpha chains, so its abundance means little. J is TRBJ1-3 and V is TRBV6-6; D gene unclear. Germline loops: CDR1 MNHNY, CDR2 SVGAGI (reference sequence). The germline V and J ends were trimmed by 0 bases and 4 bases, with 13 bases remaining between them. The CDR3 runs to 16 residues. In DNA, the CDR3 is TGTGCCAGCAGTTACTCGCGAACAGACGCGGGAAACACCATATATTTT. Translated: CASSYSRTDAGNTIYF.

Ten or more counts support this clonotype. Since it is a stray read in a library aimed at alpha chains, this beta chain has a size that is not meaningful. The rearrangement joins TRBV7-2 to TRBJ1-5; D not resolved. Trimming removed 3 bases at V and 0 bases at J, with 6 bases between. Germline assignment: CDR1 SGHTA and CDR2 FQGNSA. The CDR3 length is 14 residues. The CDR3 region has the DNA TGTGCCAGCAGCTTGAGCAATAGCAATCAGCCCCAGCATTTT. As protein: CASSLSNSNQPQHF.

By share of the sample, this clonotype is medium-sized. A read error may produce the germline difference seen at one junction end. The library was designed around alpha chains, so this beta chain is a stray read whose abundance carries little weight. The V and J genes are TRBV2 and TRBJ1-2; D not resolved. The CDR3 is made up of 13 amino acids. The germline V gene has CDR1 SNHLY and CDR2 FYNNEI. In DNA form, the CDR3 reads TGTGCCAGCAGCGAAGGGATGAACTATGGCTACACCTTC. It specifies CASSEGMNYGYTF.

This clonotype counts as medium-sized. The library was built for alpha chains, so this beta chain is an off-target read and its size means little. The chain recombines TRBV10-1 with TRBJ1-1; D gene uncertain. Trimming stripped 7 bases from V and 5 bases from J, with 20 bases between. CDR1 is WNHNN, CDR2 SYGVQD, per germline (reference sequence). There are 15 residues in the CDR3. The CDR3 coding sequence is TGCGCCAGCACTAGACTTAGATACCCACCTACTGAAGCTTTCTTT. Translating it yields CASTRLRYPPTEAFF.

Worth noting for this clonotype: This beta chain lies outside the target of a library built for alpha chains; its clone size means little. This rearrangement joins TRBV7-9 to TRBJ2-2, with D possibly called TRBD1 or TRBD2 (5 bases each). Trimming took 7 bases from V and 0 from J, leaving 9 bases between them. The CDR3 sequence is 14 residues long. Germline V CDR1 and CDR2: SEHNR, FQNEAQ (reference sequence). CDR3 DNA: TGTGCCAGCACCGGGGCCGCGAACACCGGGGAGCTGTTTTTT. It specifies CASTGAANTGELFF.

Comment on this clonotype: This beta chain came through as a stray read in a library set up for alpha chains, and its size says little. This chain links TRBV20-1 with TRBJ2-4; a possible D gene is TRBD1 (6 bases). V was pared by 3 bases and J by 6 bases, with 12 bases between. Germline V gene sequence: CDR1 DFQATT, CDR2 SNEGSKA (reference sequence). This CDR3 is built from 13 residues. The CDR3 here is CSASGQIRNIQYF. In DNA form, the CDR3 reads TGCAGTGCTAGCGGACAGATCCGAAACATTCAGTACTTC.

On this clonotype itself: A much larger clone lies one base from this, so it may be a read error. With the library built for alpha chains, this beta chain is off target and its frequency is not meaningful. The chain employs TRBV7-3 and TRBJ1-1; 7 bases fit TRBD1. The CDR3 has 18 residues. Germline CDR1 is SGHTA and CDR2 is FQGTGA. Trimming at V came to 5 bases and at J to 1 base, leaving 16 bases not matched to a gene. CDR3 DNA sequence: TGTGCCAGCAGCCCTCTTAGGGGGGCGGGACAGACGAACACTGAAGCTTTCTTT. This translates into CASSPLRGAGQTNTEAFF.

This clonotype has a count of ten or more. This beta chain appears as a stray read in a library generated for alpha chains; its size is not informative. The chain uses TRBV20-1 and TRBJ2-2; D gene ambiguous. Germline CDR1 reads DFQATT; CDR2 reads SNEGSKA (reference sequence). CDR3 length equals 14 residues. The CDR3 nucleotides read TGCAGCGCCTCACGGCTGTTGAACACCGGGGAGCTGTTTTTT. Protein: CSASRLLNTGELFF.

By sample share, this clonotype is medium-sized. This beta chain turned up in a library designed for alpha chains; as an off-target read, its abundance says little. DNA of the CDR3: TGCAGGCCTAGCGGGAGGGCAGGTTACAATGAGCAGTTCTTC. This gives the protein CRPSGRAGYNEQFF. V is TRBV20-1 and J is TRBJ2-1; 12 bases are shared with TRBD2. CDR1 DFQATT and CDR2 SNEGSKA come from the germline V gene (reference sequence). This CDR3 is built from 14 residues.